This is a list of T cell receptor beta chains from one sample in a study of human T cells and chemical hapten exposure. TCRdb reprocessed the RACE reads via MiXCR and lists one record per CDR3 protein. This table has under 200,000 distinct CDR3 sequences, 25% to 30% appearing once. This sample comprised whole blood, obtained in connection with sensitization to the hapten diphenylcyclopropenone (DPC). These receptor sequences come from a woman aged 18-35 years with alopecia areata. Some clones in this sample may be carry-over from other donors' samples. The CDR3 runs from the conserved cysteine through the conserved F or W. Fields, in order: D gene, V gene, clone size, J gene, CDR3 protein, CDR3 DNA. A D gene is named only where the DNA matches it firmly. A row's size may be missing; if present it is once, few, many or a size class.

D: .
V: TRBV7-3
size: few
J: TRBJ2-2
CDR3: CASSPEHGELFF
DNA: TGTGCCAGCAGCCCTGAGCACGGGGAGCTGTTTTTT

D: .
V: TRBV7-2
size: few
J: TRBJ1-2
CDR3: CASSPTRMGVAFGYTF
DNA: TGTGCCAGCAGCCCGACCCGTATGGGGGTAGCCTTTGGCTACACCTTC

D: .
V: TRBV5-4
size: .
J: TRBJ2-3
CDR3: CATMRDLDTQYF
DNA: TGTGCCACAATGCGGGATCTAGATACGCAGTATTTT

D: .
V: TRBV9
size: few
J: TRBJ2-1
CDR3: CASRGGSYNEQFF
DNA: TGTGCCAGCAGGGGGGGCTCCTACAATGAGCAGTTCTTC

D: TRBD2
V: TRBV20-1
size: .
J: TRBJ2-2
CDR3: CSASTSGRATGELFF
DNA: TGCAGTGCTAGCACTAGCGGGAGGGCCACCGGGGAGCTGTTTTTT

D: .
V: TRBV29-1
size: many
J: TRBJ2-5
CDR3: CSVDSTGETQYF
DNA: TGCAGCGTTGACAGTACCGGAGAGACCCAGTACTTC

D: .
V: TRBV29-1
size: .
J: TRBJ2-3
CDR3: CSELEPTDTQYF
DNA: TGCAGCGAATTAGAACCCACAGATACGCAGTATTTT

D: .
V: TRBV28
size: .
J: TRBJ1-1
CDR3: CASNLGGLTEAFF
DNA: TGTGCCAGCAATCTTGGGGGCTTAACTGAAGCTTTCTTT

D: .
V: TRBV4-1
size: .
J: TRBJ2-6
CDR3: CASSQWRGPGANVLTF
DNA: TGCGCCAGCAGCCAATGGCGGGGGCCTGGGGCCAACGTCCTGACTTTC

D: TRBD2
V: TRBV6-2/TRBV6-3
size: .
J: TRBJ2-1
CDR3: CASSYRGGSSVNEQFF
DNA: TGTGCCAGCAGTTACCGTGGCGGGAGTAGTGTGAATGAGCAGTTCTTC

D: .
V: TRBV6-6
size: few
J: TRBJ1-4
CDR3: CASSYSKTGATNEKLFF
DNA: TGTGCCAGCAGTTACTCGAAGACGGGTGCAACTAATGAAAAACTGTTTTTT

D: .
V: TRBV4-2
size: few
J: TRBJ2-7
CDR3: CASSQSQGNAYEQYF
DNA: TGTGCCAGCAGCCAGTCTCAGGGAAATGCCTACGAGCAGTACTTC

D: .
V: TRBV28
size: .
J: TRBJ1-2
CDR3: CASSLKAGTNYGYTF
DNA: TGTGCCAGCAGTTTAAAGGCAGGGACTAACTATGGCTACACCTTC

D: .
V: TRBV5-4
size: .
J: TRBJ2-4
CDR3: CASSLGAPKNIQYF
DNA: TGTGCCAGCAGCTTAGGGGCTCCCAAAAACATTCAGTACTTC

D: TRBD2
V: TRBV5-1
size: few
J: TRBJ2-3
CDR3: CASSPSGSSTDTQYF
DNA: TGCGCCAGCAGCCCTAGCGGTTCTAGCACAGATACGCAGTATTTT

D: TRBD1
V: TRBV20-1
size: .
J: TRBJ2-7
CDR3: CSARAGTGYEQYF
DNA: TGCAGTGCTAGAGCCGGGACAGGCTACGAGCAGTACTTC

D: .
V: TRBV12-3/TRBV12-4
size: few
J: TRBJ1-6
CDR3: CASSVTGQADSPLHF
DNA: TGTGCCAGCAGCGTGACGGGGCAAGCGGATTCACCCCTCCACTTT

D: .
V: TRBV4-3
size: .
J: TRBJ2-1
CDR3: CASSHAPGPNPRNEQFF
DNA: TGCGCCAGCAGCCATGCTCCGGGACCCAATCCCCGTAATGAGCAGTTCTTC

D: TRBD1
V: TRBV19
size: .
J: TRBJ1-5
CDR3: CASSPGGQRNQPQHF
DNA: TGTGCCAGTAGCCCCGGGGGACAGCGCAATCAGCCCCAGCATTTT

D: TRBD2
V: TRBV6-2/TRBV6-3
size: few
J: TRBJ2-5
CDR3: CASSLGGGPLETQYF
DNA: TGTGCCAGCAGTCTCGGCGGGGGGCCACTAGAGACCCAGTACTTC

D: .
V: TRBV5-1
size: .
J: TRBJ1-6
CDR3: CASSLDPAAPLHF
DNA: TGCGCCAGCAGCTTGGATCCCGCCGCACCCCTCCACTTT

D: .
V: TRBV20-1
size: .
J: TRBJ1-5
CDR3: CSARIPENSAQPQHF
DNA: TGCAGTGCACGGATCCCGGAAAATTCAGCTCAGCCCCAGCATTTT

D: .
V: TRBV6-2/TRBV6-3
size: .
J: TRBJ1-1
CDR3: CASSYYQNTEAFF
DNA: TGTGCCAGCAGTTACTATCAGAACACTGAAGCTTTCTTT

D: .
V: TRBV4-1
size: few
J: TRBJ1-2
CDR3: CASRGQGSYGYTF
DNA: TGCGCCAGCAGGGGGCAGGGATCCTATGGCTACACCTTC

D: .
V: TRBV5-6
size: few
J: TRBJ2-7
CDR3: CAGRARGQYF
DNA: TGTGCCGGACGGGCGAGGGGGCAGTACTTC

D: TRBD1
V: TRBV5-1
size: .
J: TRBJ1-1
CDR3: CASRQGTGNTEAFF
DNA: TGCGCCAGTCGACAGGGGACAGGGAACACTGAAGCTTTCTTT

D: TRBD1
V: TRBV7-2
size: few
J: TRBJ2-7
CDR3: CASRQAGTGVTYEQYF
DNA: TGTGCCAGCAGGCAGGCCGGGACAGGGGTAACCTACGAGCAGTACTTC

D: TRBD1
V: TRBV7-2
size: few
J: TRBJ1-1
CDR3: CASSFRTGGLMNTEAFF
DNA: TGTGCCAGCAGCTTTCGGACAGGGGGCCTCATGAACACTGAAGCTTTCTTT

D: .
V: TRBV9
size: few
J: TRBJ2-1
CDR3: CASSVVAGSSYNEQFF
DNA: TGTGCCAGCAGCGTAGTTGCGGGGAGCTCCTACAATGAGCAGTTCTTC

D: .
V: TRBV5-1
size: few
J: TRBJ1-6
CDR3: CASSRREALDSPLHF
DNA: TGCGCCAGCAGCCGGAGGGAGGCCTTGGATTCACCCCTCCACTTT

D: .
V: TRBV3-1
size: .
J: TRBJ1-3
CDR3: CASSHGGGSGNTIYF
DNA: TGTGCCAGCAGCCATGGAGGGGGCTCTGGAAACACCATATATTTT

D: .
V: TRBV20-1
size: once
J: TRBJ1-2
CDR3: CSARRQDSNYGYTF
DNA: TGCAGTGCTAGGCGGCAGGACAGTAACTATGGCTACACCTTC

D: .
V: TRBV6-2/TRBV6-3
size: .
J: TRBJ1-5
CDR3: CASSYSGGGGQPQHF
DNA: TGTGCCAGCAGTTACTCAGGAGGGGGTGGTCAGCCCCAGCATTTT

D: TRBD1
V: TRBV27
size: .
J: TRBJ1-2
CDR3: CASSKQGASAGYTF
DNA: TGTGCCAGCAGTAAACAGGGGGCGTCGGCTGGCTACACCTTC

D: .
V: TRBV10-2
size: few
J: TRBJ1-1
CDR3: CASSDRFGAEAFF
DNA: TGCGCCAGCAGTGACCGCTTCGGCGCTGAAGCTTTCTTT

D: .
V: TRBV5-1
size: few
J: TRBJ1-1
CDR3: CASSLTGQNTEAFF
DNA: TGCGCCAGCAGCTTGACTGGACAGAACACTGAAGCTTTCTTT

D: .
V: TRBV7-2
size: .
J: TRBJ2-7
CDR3: CASSLIAETYEQYF
DNA: TGTGCCAGCAGCTTAATTGCAGAGACCTACGAGCAGTACTTC